One sample yielded the 7 T cell receptor beta chains listed below, sequenced in a study of T cells in Graves' hyperthyroidism and ophthalmopathy. What was amplified from RNA transcripts were TCR beta CDR3 regions. In the first-round RT-PCR of the TCR CDR3, the HTBI primer set was used. Via MiXCR, TCRdb re-called the multiplex PCR reads, giving one row per CDR3 protein. The table includes hundreds of thousands of distinct CDR3 sequences, 15% to 17% detected once. Specimen: blood. Every receptor here comes from a woman aged 18-29 years with Graves' hyperthyroidism.

This clonotype was detected many times. The chain recombines TRBV5-8 with TRBJ1-3; no clear D gene. The CDR3 is 16 amino acids. V dropped 1 base and J dropped 0 bases, with 11 bases sitting between them. The germline gives CDR1 SGHTS, CDR2 YDEGEE. The CDR3 is CASSLSQRPSGNTIYF. CDR3 DNA: TGTGCCAGCAGCTTGAGCCAGAGACCCTCTGGAAACACCATATATTTT.

This clonotype was recorded at least ten times. The CDR3 region is CATSRGVAGVGKNIQYF. DNA for the CDR3: TGTGCCACCAGCAGAGGGGTTGCGGGAGTGGGCAAAAACATTCAGTACTTC. The genes are TRBV15 and TRBJ2-4, with 7 bases that match TRBD2. Germline-derived CDR1 and CDR2 are LNHNV and YYDKDF (reference sequence). CDR3 length: 17 residues. V was pared by 1 base and J by 3 bases, with 9 bases of the junction left unmatched.

This clonotype has ten or more counts. The chain links TRBV20-1 to TRBJ2-3; D remains ambiguous. Germline V gives CDR1 DFQATT, CDR2 SNEGSKA (reference sequence). The CDR3 totals 11 residues. Between the trimmed V and J ends, which lost 5 bases and 5 bases, there was a span of 8 bases. CDR3 region: CSALRQDTQYF. The CDR3 coding sequence is TGCAGTGCTCTTAGGCAAGATACGCAGTATTTT.

The V call is TRBV6-2 or TRBV6-3, the J call TRBJ2-5; 12 nucleotides line up with TRBD2. Germline V gives CDR1 MNHEY, CDR2 SVGEGT. V dropped 6 bases and J dropped 4; count of bases not matched to a gene: 12. The length of the CDR3 is 17 residues. The CDR3 coding sequence is TGTGCCAGCAGCACCGGACTAGCGGGACCCCGGGGAGAGACCCAGTACTTC. It translates to CASSTGLAGPRGETQYF.

Many counts were recorded for this clonotype. The chain combines TRBV19 with TRBJ1-4; D not resolved. V lost 6 bases and J lost 2, with 13 bases in between. The CDR3 consists of 15 residues. The germline gives CDR1 LNHDA, CDR2 SQIVND (reference sequence). The CDR3 sequence is CASRLSETTNEKLFF. In DNA, the CDR3 is TGTGCCAGTAGGTTATCGGAAACCACTAATGAAAAACTGTTTTTT.

This chain joins TRBV4-1 and TRBJ2-5; possible D gene TRBD2, 6 bases. The CDR3 is 13 amino acids. With 5 bases removed from V and 5 bases from J, the gap between germline ends came to 12 bases. Germline V gene data show CDR1 as MGHRA and CDR2 as YSYEKL. This chain's CDR3 is CASSVRRGETQYF. As DNA, the CDR3 is TGCGCCAGCAGCGTCCGACGGGGGGAGACCCAGTACTTC.

This clonotype was observed many times. The gene calls are TRBV5-1 and TRBJ2-2; D gene uncertain. The V gene lost 2 bases and the J gene lost 4 bases, with 6 bases spanning the gap. The CDR3 extends over 13 amino acids. Germline lookup yields CDR1 SGHRS and CDR2 YFSETQ. Here the CDR3 DNA reads TGCGCCAGCAGCTTCCCTGGCACCGGGGAGCTGTTTTTT. It translates to CASSFPGTGELFF.